These T cell receptor beta chains were read from a single sample in a study of T-cell memory formation after mild COVID-19. A single record per CDR3 protein comes from TCRdb applying MiXCR to the 5' RACE reads. The table includes approximately 290,000 distinct CDR3 sequences, roughly a fifth detected once. Material: PBMCs or a T cell subset sorted from them (not recorded which). The origin of the receptors is a man aged 18 to 29 who had mild COVID-19 (a few samples of this study predate the infection). Cell type and time point are not known. CDR3s include the opening cysteine and the closing phenylalanine or tryptophan. Each record gives: V gene, J gene, clone size, D gene, CDR3 DNA, CDR3 protein. A D gene is named only where the DNA matches it firmly. Clone size, where shown, is once, few, many, or a class for clones that have expanded.

V gene: TRBV4-3
J gene: TRBJ2-3
clone size: -
D gene: -
CDR3 DNA: TGCGCCAGCCGCCAGGACATGGCCGACACAGATACGCAGTATTTT
CDR3 protein: CASRQDMADTDTQYF

V gene: TRBV7-2
J gene: TRBJ1-1
clone size: -
D gene: TRBD1
CDR3 DNA: TGTGCCAGCAGATTTGACAGGGGGTTGGAAGCTTTCTTT
CDR3 protein: CASRFDRGLEAFF

V gene: TRBV11-2
J gene: TRBJ2-7
clone size: -
D gene: TRBD1
CDR3 DNA: TGTGCCAGCAGCCCCCGGGACAGGGTCCACGAGCAGTACTTC
CDR3 protein: CASSPRDRVHEQYF

V gene: TRBV29-1
J gene: TRBJ1-2
clone size: -
D gene: -
CDR3 DNA: TGCAGCGTTGTGATCGGTGTAGGCTACACCTTC
CDR3 protein: CSVVIGVGYTF

V gene: TRBV6-5
J gene: TRBJ1-6
clone size: few
D gene: -
CDR3 DNA: TGTGCCAGCAGTCAGCGGCCCAGGGGCAATTCACCCCTCCACTTT
CDR3 protein: CASSQRPRGNSPLHF

V gene: TRBV4-1
J gene: TRBJ2-7
clone size: many
D gene: -
CDR3 DNA: TGCGCCAGCAGCCAAGGAGGGGTGTGGGCAGGGGCCGCTTCCTACGAGCAGTACTTC
CDR3 protein: CASSQGGVWAGAASYEQYF

V gene: TRBV4-1
J gene: TRBJ2-7
clone size: few
D gene: TRBD1
CDR3 DNA: TGCGCCAGCAGCCAAGATCCGGGGCCAGGGGGAGCCTACGAGCAGTACTTC
CDR3 protein: CASSQDPGPGGAYEQYF

V gene: TRBV6-1
J gene: TRBJ2-7
clone size: -
D gene: -
CDR3 DNA: TGTGCCAGCCGAGGGACACCATCCTACGAGCAGTACTTC
CDR3 protein: CASRGTPSYEQYF

V gene: TRBV7-2
J gene: TRBJ2-7
clone size: few
D gene: TRBD1
CDR3 DNA: TGTGCCAGCAGGCCTGACAGGGGCAATTACGAGCAGTACTTC
CDR3 protein: CASRPDRGNYEQYF

V gene: TRBV4-1
J gene: TRBJ2-1
clone size: -
D gene: -
CDR3 DNA: TGCGCCAGCAGCACCCTGTCCTACAATGAGCAGTTCTTC
CDR3 protein: CASSTLSYNEQFF

V gene: TRBV6-5
J gene: TRBJ2-1
clone size: -
D gene: -
CDR3 DNA: TGTGCCAGCAGTTACTCGAGAGTAGCGGCTTACAATGAGCAGTTCTTC
CDR3 protein: CASSYSRVAAYNEQFF

V gene: TRBV27
J gene: TRBJ2-7
clone size: -
D gene: -
CDR3 DNA: TGTGCCAGCAGTTTTTTGGGGGGGCTGGGGGATGAGCAGTACTTC
CDR3 protein: CASSFLGGLGDEQYF

V gene: TRBV5-1
J gene: TRBJ2-3
clone size: -
D gene: -
CDR3 DNA: TGCGCCAGCAGCTTTGCGCTGGTTACAGATACGCAGTATTTT
CDR3 protein: CASSFALVTDTQYF

V gene: TRBV29-1
J gene: TRBJ2-7
clone size: few
D gene: -
CDR3 DNA: TGCAGCGCCTATAACACGGGTTCAACCTACGAGCAGTACTTC
CDR3 protein: CSAYNTGSTYEQYF

V gene: TRBV20-1
J gene: TRBJ1-4
clone size: -
D gene: -
CDR3 DNA: TGCAGTGCTAGAGAACGGAGGGTCGAGGGAAAACTGTTTTTT
CDR3 protein: CSARERRVEGKLFF

V gene: TRBV11-1
J gene: TRBJ2-1
clone size: -
D gene: TRBD2
CDR3 DNA: TGTGCCAGCAGCCCGGGGGCGGGGGGGGGGTACAATGAGCAGTTCTTC
CDR3 protein: CASSPGAGGGYNEQFF

V gene: TRBV15
J gene: TRBJ2-7
clone size: few
D gene: -
CDR3 DNA: TGTGCCACCAGCAGAGGTTTTACCTACGAGCAGTACTTC
CDR3 protein: CATSRGFTYEQYF

V gene: TRBV4-2
J gene: TRBJ2-1
clone size: -
D gene: TRBD2
CDR3 DNA: TGTGCCAGCGGACCCTTAGCGGGGGGACACAATGAGCAGTTCTTC
CDR3 protein: CASGPLAGGHNEQFF

V gene: TRBV30
J gene: TRBJ2-5
clone size: -
D gene: TRBD2
CDR3 DNA: TGTGCCTGGAGTTTACTCGGGGATAGCGGGGGTCGGACCCAGTACTTC
CDR3 protein: CAWSLLGDSGGRTQYF

V gene: TRBV7-2
J gene: TRBJ2-1
clone size: -
D gene: TRBD2
CDR3 DNA: TGTGCCAGCAGCTTACCGGGGACTAGCCAGTACAATGAGCAGTTCTTC
CDR3 protein: CASSLPGTSQYNEQFF

V gene: TRBV6-5
J gene: TRBJ2-1
clone size: few
D gene: -
CDR3 DNA: TGTGCCAGCAGTTACTCGATAGTGGGTGAGCAGTTCTTC
CDR3 protein: CASSYSIVGEQFF

V gene: TRBV9
J gene: TRBJ1-1
clone size: few
D gene: -
CDR3 DNA: TGTGCCAGCAGCGTAGGACCTAACCTGGACACTGAAGCTTTCTTT
CDR3 protein: CASSVGPNLDTEAFF

V gene: TRBV5-1
J gene: TRBJ1-4
clone size: few
D gene: -
CDR3 DNA: TGCGCCAGCAGCTTACAGGGAGGTGAAAAACTGTTTTTT
CDR3 protein: CASSLQGGEKLFF

V gene: TRBV5-5
J gene: TRBJ2-2
clone size: few
D gene: TRBD2
CDR3 DNA: TGTGCCAGCAGCCCCCGACTAGCGGGGAGCGGGGAGCTGTTTTTT
CDR3 protein: CASSPRLAGSGELFF

V gene: TRBV7-3
J gene: TRBJ2-1
clone size: -
D gene: -
CDR3 DNA: TGTGCCAGCAGCTTACTTGGGTGGTTCCCAGAGTCCTACAATGAGCAGTTCTTC
CDR3 protein: CASSLLGWFPESYNEQFF